The 9 T cell receptor beta chains given below trace back to one sample, sequenced in a study of blood T cell repertoires in COVID-19. Measured with immunoSEQ multiplex PCR; TCRdb has only the in-frame clones, and not every one. Of tens of thousands of clones in the sample, approximately 90% are singletons; the top ten hold roughly 36%. The sequencing input was peripheral blood. Receptors were obtained from a man aged 60-69 years with active or convalescent COVID-19.

This chain joins TRBV27 and TRBJ1-6; possibly TRBD1 for D (5 bases). V was cut by 5 bases and J by 10 bases, with 12 bases left in between. CDR3 length equals 13 residues. Germline V gene data show CDR1 as MNHEY and CDR2 as SMNVEV (reference sequence). The CDR3 DNA reads TGTGCCAGCAGTAGAGTGGGGGGGTCACCCCTCCACTTT. Translation gives CASSRVGGSPLHF.

For the CDR3, the DNA is TGTGCCAGCAGCTACACAGATACGCAGTATTTT. It encodes CASSYTDTQYF. The chain combines TRBV2 with TRBJ2-3; D gene unclear. The V and J ends lost 6 bases and 2 bases respectively, with 3 bases between them. This CDR3 is built from 11 residues. Germline lookup yields CDR1 SNHLY and CDR2 FYNNEI.

V gene TRBV19 combines with J gene TRBJ2-3; D possibly corresponds to TRBD1 (6 bases). Germline CDR1 is LNHDA and CDR2 is SQIVND (reference sequence). V lost 6 bases and J lost 0, with 25 bases in between. The CDR3 has 19 amino acids. CDR3 DNA: TGTGCCAGTAGGGGTAGGGGTTCACAGGGTTCCTCTAGCACAGATACGCAGTATTTT. Translating it yields CASRGRGSQGSSSTDTQYF.

This chain connects TRBV24-1 to TRBJ2-3, with D hard to call. Germline-derived CDR1 and CDR2 are KGHDR and SFDVKD. V lost 1 base and J lost 2, with 9 bases in between. CDR3 length equals 15 residues. DNA of the CDR3: TGTGCCACCAGTGATTTCGACCGGGTCACAGATACGCAGTATTTT. Its translation is CATSDFDRVTDTQYF.

This clone was seen just once. The genes are TRBV18 and TRBJ1-1; 10 bases are shared with TRBD1. This CDR3 comprises 14 residues. V lost 6 bases, J lost 7 bases, and 8 bases stayed unmatched. Germline V gene lookup returns CDR1 KGHSH and CDR2 LQKENI. CDR3 sequence reads: CASSPPGQGLEAFF. In DNA form, the CDR3 reads TGTGCCAGCTCGCCCCCGGGACAGGGGCTTGAAGCTTTCTTT.

This chain uses TRBV7-8 with TRBJ2-1; the match to TRBD2 covers 8 bases. This CDR3 spans 17 amino acids. V lost 0 bases and J lost 6; bases outside the gene matches: 10. Germline values: CDR1 SGHVS, CDR2 FQNEAQ. CDR3 sequence: CASSLAALGRGANEQFF. The CDR3 coding sequence is TGTGCCAGCAGCTTAGCAGCGTTGGGGCGGGGGGCCAATGAGCAGTTCTTC.

The chain is built from TRBV7-8 and TRBJ2-6, with a possible D match to TRBD1 (6 bases). Germline V gene data show CDR1 as SGHVS and CDR2 as FQNEAQ. The CDR3 spans 17 residues. V lost 5 bases and J lost 4, with 18 bases in between. The chain's CDR3 is CASSPDPDRKGANVLTF. The CDR3 DNA sequence: TGTGCCAGCAGCCCCGACCCGGACAGAAAGGGGGCCAACGTCCTGACTTTC.

J is TRBJ1-2 and V is TRBV5-1, with D tentatively TRBD1 (6 bases). The germline V gene has CDR1 SGHRS and CDR2 YFSETQ. The CDR3 extends over 15 amino acids. Trimming left V 2 bases short and J 8 bases short, with 19 bases between. Here the CDR3 DNA reads TGCGCCAGCAGCTTCGAGGGACGGGGGGCCGACGGCTACACCTTC. Translation: CASSFEGRGADGYTF.

This rearrangement joins TRBV7-9 to TRBJ1-1, with D perhaps TRBD1 (5 bases). Trimming stripped 2 bases from V and 3 bases from J, with 7 bases between. Germline CDR1 SEHNR, CDR2 FQNEAQ (reference sequence). The CDR3 sequence is 13 residues long. This CDR3 is CASSLWGDTEAFF. The DNA for the CDR3 is TGTGCCAGCAGCTTATGGGGGGACACTGAAGCTTTCTTT.